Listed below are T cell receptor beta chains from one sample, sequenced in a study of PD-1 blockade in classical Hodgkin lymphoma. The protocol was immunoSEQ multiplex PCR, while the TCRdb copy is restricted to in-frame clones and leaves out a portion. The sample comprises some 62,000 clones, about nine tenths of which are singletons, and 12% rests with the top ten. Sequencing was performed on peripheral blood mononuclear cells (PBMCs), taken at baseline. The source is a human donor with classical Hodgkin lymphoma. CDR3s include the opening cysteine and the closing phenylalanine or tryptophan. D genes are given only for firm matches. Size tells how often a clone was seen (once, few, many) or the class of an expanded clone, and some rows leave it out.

CDR3: CASTSRAGANVLTF; DNA: TGTGCCAGTACATCCCGAGCTGGGGCCAACGTCCTGACTTTC; J: TRBJ2-6; V: TRBV19; D: -; size: -
CDR3: CASSLDRRGRGELFF; DNA: TGTGCCAGCAGCTTGGATCGGCGGGGAAGAGGGGAGCTGTTTTTT; J: TRBJ2-2; V: TRBV5-4; D: -; size: -
CDR3: CASSYREGGNQPQHF; DNA: TGCGCCAGCAGCTACAGAGAGGGGGGCAATCAGCCCCAGCATTTT; J: TRBJ1-5; V: TRBV4-3; D: -; size: -
CDR3: CAWSPAMGGLHETQYF; DNA: TGTGCCTGGAGTCCAGCAATGGGGGGGCTTCACGAGACCCAGTACTTC; J: TRBJ2-5; V: TRBV30; D: -; size: -
CDR3: CASSLRGDIQDEKLFF; DNA: TGTGCCAGCAGCTTAAGGGGGGACATTCAAGATGAAAAACTGTTTTTT; J: TRBJ1-4; V: TRBV11-2; D: -; size: -
CDR3: CASSLARRQGQETQYF; DNA: TGTGCCAGCAGCTTGGCGCGTCGACAGGGCCAAGAGACCCAGTACTTC; J: TRBJ2-5; V: TRBV7-6; D: TRBD1; size: once
CDR3: CASSRLRGNTIYF; DNA: TGTGCCAGCAGCCGACTGAGAGGAAACACCATATATTTT; J: TRBJ1-3; V: TRBV7-3; D: -; size: -
CDR3: CASSETSGGPYEQYF; DNA: TGTGCCAGCAGCGAGACTAGCGGGGGGCCTTACGAGCAGTACTTC; J: TRBJ2-7; V: TRBV9; D: TRBD2; size: -
CDR3: CSVDFDGGDLLSNEQFF; DNA: TGCAGCGTTGATTTCGACGGGGGAGATCTATTGTCCAATGAGCAGTTCTTC; J: TRBJ2-1; V: TRBV29-1; D: -; size: -
CDR3: CASSPRTLLEQYF; DNA: TGTGCCAGCAGCCCCAGGACTCTGCTAGAGCAGTACTTC; J: TRBJ2-7; V: TRBV7-9; D: -; size: -
CDR3: CAWGKGLNNQPQHF; DNA: TGTGCCTGGGGAAAGGGACTAAACAATCAGCCCCAGCATTTT; J: TRBJ1-5; V: TRBV30; D: -; size: -